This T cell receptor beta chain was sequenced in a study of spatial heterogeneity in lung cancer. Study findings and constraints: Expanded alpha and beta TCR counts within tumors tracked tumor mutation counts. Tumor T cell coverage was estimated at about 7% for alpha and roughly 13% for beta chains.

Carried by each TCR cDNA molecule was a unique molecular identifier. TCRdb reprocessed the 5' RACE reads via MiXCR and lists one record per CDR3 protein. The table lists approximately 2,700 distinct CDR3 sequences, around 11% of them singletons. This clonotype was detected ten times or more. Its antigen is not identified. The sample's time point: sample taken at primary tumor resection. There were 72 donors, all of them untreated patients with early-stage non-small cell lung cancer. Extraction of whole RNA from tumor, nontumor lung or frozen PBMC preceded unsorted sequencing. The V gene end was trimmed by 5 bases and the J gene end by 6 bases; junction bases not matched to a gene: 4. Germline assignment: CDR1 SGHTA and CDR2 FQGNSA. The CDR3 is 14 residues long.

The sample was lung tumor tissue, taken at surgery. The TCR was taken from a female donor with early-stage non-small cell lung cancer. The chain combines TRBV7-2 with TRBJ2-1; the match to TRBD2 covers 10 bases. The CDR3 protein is CASSRTSGPNEQFF. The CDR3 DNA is TGTGCCAGCAGCCGGACTAGCGGTCCCAATGAGCAGTTCTTC.